The source of this TCR beta chain is a study of T-cell memory formation after mild COVID-19. Study-level background: TCR clustering was largely donor specific. Study-level points and caveats: Some responding clones appeared in pre-infection memory, suggesting cross-reactive memory joined. CD4+ contracting clones lay mainly in CM and EM, CD8+ ones in EMRA.

Regarding this clonotype: Its antigen is not known.

The CDR3 runs to 13 residues. Trimming removed 3 bases at V and 0 bases at J, with 5 bases between. CDR1 LGHDT and CDR2 YNNKEL come from the germline V gene (reference sequence). It was 5'RACE with constant-segment primers that produced the TCR alpha and TCR beta cDNA libraries, which carried sample barcodes and UMIs. TCRdb re-called the 5' RACE reads through MiXCR, storing one row per CDR3 protein. In the table there are about 130,000 distinct CDR3 sequences, about a sixth of which are singletons. The genes are TRBV3-1 and TRBJ1-1, with no clear D. The sequencing sample was made of PBMCs or a T cell subset sorted from them (not recorded which). The clonotype was recovered from a man aged 18 to 29 who had mild COVID-19 (a few samples of this study predate the infection). Cell type and time point are not known. The CDR3 loop reads CASSQLLNTEAFF. DNA for the CDR3: TGTGCCAGCAGCCAGCTGTTGAACACTGAAGCTTTCTTT.